The rows below give T cell receptor beta chains drawn from one sample of a study of cytomegalovirus exposure and HLA in healthy donors. Using immunoSEQ multiplex PCR, the repertoire was profiled, and TCRdb retains in-frame clones only, with some absent. Found here are some 180,000 clones, more than 9.5% of them singletons; the top ten hold approximately 8.3%. The sequencing input was PBMCs. The receptors were gathered from a man aged 45-65 years in good health and CMV-seropositive. The CDR3 runs from the conserved cysteine through the conserved F or W. The D gene is left open where the match is weak. Part of the rows lack a size; the others show once, few, many or a class for expanded clones.

abundance,j_gene,d_gene,v_gene,CDR3aa,CDR3nt
few,TRBJ2-7,-,TRBV7-9,CASSLVAGGSGEQYF,TGTGCCAGCAGCTTAGTGGCAGGAGGGTCGGGCGAGCAGTACTTC
few,TRBJ1-1,-,TRBV2,CASSLRTEAFF,TGTGCCAGCAGTTTGAGGACAGAAGCTTTCTTT
-,TRBJ2-1,TRBD2,TRBV9,CASGWGLGDNEQFF,TGTGCCAGTGGTTGGGGACTAGGCGACAATGAGCAGTTCTTC
few,TRBJ1-5,TRBD1,TRBV7-9,CASANRGAQPQHF,TGTGCCAGCGCCAACAGGGGTGCTCAGCCCCAGCATTTT
-,TRBJ2-2,TRBD1,TRBV6-6,CASRIDRAGELFF,TGTGCCAGCAGGATCGACAGGGCCGGGGAGCTGTTTTTT
-,TRBJ1-6,-,TRBV5-8,CASSFLGSSYNSPLHF,TGTGCCAGCAGCTTCCTAGGGAGCTCCTATAATTCACCCCTCCACTTT
-,TRBJ2-7,TRBD2,TRBV7-8,CASSVRLAGLADEQYF,TGTGCCAGCAGCGTCCGACTAGCGGGGTTAGCTGACGAGCAGTACTTC
-,TRBJ2-5,TRBD2,TRBV12-5,CASGLHWTSGGVRETQYF,TGTGCTAGTGGTTTGCATTGGACTAGCGGGGGGGTCAGGGAGACCCAGTACTTC
few,TRBJ2-5,TRBD1,TRBV7-2,CASSLVGGTGVETQYF,TGTGCCAGCAGCTTAGTAGGTGGGACAGGGGTCGAGACCCAGTACTTC
few,TRBJ2-3,TRBD1,TRBV7-2,CASSDGQGGTDTQYF,TGTGCCAGCAGCGACGGACAGGGAGGCACAGATACGCAGTATTTT
-,TRBJ2-2,TRBD2,TRBV11-3,CASSPLAGGLTGELFF,TGTGCCAGCAGCCCCCTAGCGGGGGGGCTCACCGGGGAGCTGTTTTTT
-,TRBJ2-3,TRBD1,TRBV4-1,CASSQITGTGFTDTQYF,TGCGCCAGCAGCCAAATAACCGGGACAGGGTTCACAGATACGCAGTATTTT
few,TRBJ2-1,-,TRBV29-1,CSGRDFPSWEQFF,TGCAGCGGGAGGGACTTTCCTTCATGGGAGCAGTTCTTC
-,TRBJ1-5,-,TRBV19,CASSTARTQAYSNQPQHF,TGTGCCAGTAGTACAGCTCGCACACAGGCCTATAGCAATCAGCCCCAGCATTTT
few,TRBJ1-6,-,TRBV30,CARMTGYNSPLHF,TGTGCCCGGATGACGGGATATAATTCACCCCTCCACTTT
few,TRBJ2-1,TRBD1,TRBV5-1,CASSLRDRGDDEQFF,TGCGCCAGCAGCTTGAGGGACAGGGGAGACGATGAGCAGTTCTTC
few,TRBJ2-3,TRBD1,TRBV7-6,CASSLEQGASTDTQYF,TGTGCCAGCAGCTTAGAACAGGGGGCGAGCACAGATACGCAGTATTTT
-,TRBJ1-2,TRBD1,TRBV7-6,CASSLGQGLGVHGYTF,TGTGCCAGCAGCTTGGGACAGGGCCTTGGAGTACATGGCTACACCTTC
few,TRBJ1-4,-,TRBV11-1,CASSLTGTPNEKLFF,TGTGCCAGCAGCCTAACTGGGACACCTAATGAAAAACTGTTTTTT
-,TRBJ1-2,-,TRBV29-1,CSVDSARGGYGYTF,TGCAGCGTTGACTCGGCTAGGGGCGGCTATGGCTACACCTTC
few,TRBJ1-5,-,TRBV30,CAWSRTGPNQPQHF,TGTGCCTGGAGTAGAACAGGGCCGAATCAGCCCCAGCATTTT
-,TRBJ2-3,TRBD2,TRBV7-7,CASSPSGGADTQYF,TGTGCTAGCAGCCCTAGCGGGGGCGCAGATACGCAGTATTTT
-,TRBJ1-6,TRBD1,TRBV7-2,CASSLVGQGGNSPLHF,TGTGCCAGCAGCTTAGTAGGACAGGGCGGTAATTCACCCCTCCACTTT
-,TRBJ1-1,TRBD1,TRBV30,CASDPGQGAAFF,TGTGCCTCCGACCCGGGACAGGGAGCAGCTTTCTTT
few,TRBJ1-1,-,TRBV29-1,CSIPSGTMNTEAFF,TGCAGCATTCCCTCCGGGACAATGAACACTGAAGCTTTCTTT
few,TRBJ2-1,TRBD2,TRBV6-1,CASNTEGLAVNEQFF,TGTGCCAGCAACACAGAGGGACTAGCTGTTAATGAGCAGTTCTTC
few,TRBJ1-3,TRBD1,TRBV30,CAWTQGAPGNTIYF,TGTGCCTGGACTCAGGGGGCGCCTGGAAACACCATATATTTT
few,TRBJ1-3,-,TRBV28,CASSPRPGSQKPSGNTIYF,TGTGCCAGCAGTCCACGACCGGGTTCCCAAAAACCCTCTGGAAACACCATATATTTT
-,TRBJ1-2,-,TRBV5-4,CASSGREHGYGYTF,TGTGCCAGCTCGGGCAGGGAACACGGCTATGGCTACACCTTC
few,TRBJ1-2,-,TRBV7-6,CASSLPTGTTSGYTF,TGTGCCAGCAGCTTACCCACCGGGACTACAAGCGGCTACACCTTC
-,TRBJ2-7,-,TRBV11-2,CASSLARVGYEQYF,TGTGCCAGCAGCTTAGCCAGGGTCGGATACGAGCAGTACTTC
-,TRBJ2-2,TRBD2,TRBV5-1,CASGLAGGNTGELFF,TGCGCCAGCGGACTAGCGGGGGGGAACACCGGGGAGCTGTTTTTT
few,TRBJ1-6,TRBD1,TRBV13,CASSDRQGQGGGSYNSPLHF,TGTGCCAGCAGCGACAGACAGGGACAGGGTGGCGGTTCCTATAATTCACCCCTCCACTTT
-,TRBJ1-5,-,TRBV28,CASRALGGQMGNQPQHF,TGTGCCAGCAGGGCCCTGGGGGGGCAGATGGGCAATCAGCCCCAGCATTTT
-,TRBJ2-5,TRBD1,TRBV7-8,CASSFGTAGETQYF,TGTGCCAGCAGCTTTGGGACAGCTGGCGAGACCCAGTACTTC
-,TRBJ1-1,TRBD1,TRBV5-6,CASSSDRDVRNTEAFF,TGTGCCAGCAGTTCCGACAGGGACGTTAGGAACACTGAAGCTTTCTTT
few,TRBJ1-1,-,TRBV2,CASVGAEAFF,TGTGCCAGCGTGGGCGCTGAAGCTTTCTTT
-,TRBJ2-2,TRBD1,TRBV19,CASRQGAHSVTTGELFF,TGTGCCAGTAGGCAGGGGGCGCATTCTGTGACCACCGGGGAGCTGTTTTTT
-,TRBJ1-3,-,TRBV4-3,CASSQEGRAGNTIYF,TGCGCCAGCAGCCAAGAAGGCAGGGCTGGAAACACCATATATTTT
-,TRBJ2-5,TRBD2,TRBV27,CASSFLTSLETQYF,TGTGCCAGCAGTTTCCTGACTAGCTTGGAGACCCAGTACTTC
few,TRBJ2-3,TRBD2,TRBV27,CASSPGLAGSDTQYF,TGTGCCAGCAGTCCGGGACTAGCGGGGTCAGATACGCAGTATTTT
-,TRBJ2-6,TRBD1,TRBV9,CASSRGGLSTSGANVLTF,TGTGCCAGCAGCCGAGGGGGCCTTTCAACCTCTGGGGCCAACGTCCTGACTTTC
few,TRBJ1-2,-,TRBV19,CASSIDRGYGYTF,TGTGCCAGTAGTATAGATCGAGGTTATGGCTACACCTTC
few,TRBJ1-5,-,TRBV5-5,CASSLDPTDSNQPQHF,TGTGCCAGCAGCTTGGACCCGACAGATAGCAATCAGCCCCAGCATTTT
-,TRBJ2-1,-,TRBV5-3,CARSLEGQGFHEQFF,TGTGCCAGAAGCTTGGAAGGCCAGGGGTTTCATGAGCAGTTCTTC
few,TRBJ2-1,-,TRBV7-2,CASSFGVAGDEQFF,TGTGCCAGCAGCTTTGGGGTCGCAGGGGATGAGCAGTTCTTC